A single sample gave rise to the 18 T cell receptor beta chains below, sequenced in a study of cytomegalovirus exposure and HLA in healthy donors listed by TCRdb under 2017. Libraries were prepared through the immunoSEQ multiplex PCR assay. For the multiplex PCR, a mixture combining 60 forward primers for TCR Vbeta segments and 13 reverse primers for TCR Jbeta segments was used. TCRdb took over this immuneACCESS table, retaining in-frame rearrangements with V and J assigned. Such tables are incomplete; in checked studies, under half of the missing clones stem from an unresolved V gene, and the remainder is unexplained. This sample's listing comprises about 84,000 clones. The top ten clones comprise 0.45% to 0.7% of the sample. The sample comprised PBMCs. The receptors were sampled from a man over 45 in good health and CMV-seronegative.

The chain joins TRBV19 to TRBJ1-5; the D gene is possibly TRBD1 (5 bases). CDR3 length equals 15 residues. With 5 bases removed from V and 0 bases from J, the gap between germline ends came to 11 bases. CDR1 is LNHDA, CDR2 SQIVND, per germline (reference sequence). CDR3 residues: CASSRTLASNQPQHF. The DNA of the CDR3 is TGTGCCAGTAGTCGGACACTTGCTAGCAATCAGCCCCAGCATTTT.

Comment on this clone: Germline and junction disagree at one end, which may indicate a read error. The chain's CDR3 is CASTVQGPERNTEAFF. Here the CDR3 DNA reads TGTGCCAGCACCGTACAGGGTCCAGAGCGAAACACTGAAGCTTTCTTT. The rearrangement joins TRBV9 to TRBJ1-1, with D possibly matching TRBD1 (6 bases). CDR3 length: 16 residues. Germline V gene lookup returns CDR1 SGDLS and CDR2 YYNGEE.

This chain connects TRBV6-6 to TRBJ1-5; TRBD1 aligns across 8 bases. J lost 4 bases, V lost 6 bases, and 11 bases had no gene match. There are 16 residues in the CDR3. Germline values: CDR1 MNHNY, CDR2 SVGAGI (reference sequence). The CDR3 is CASSPSAGGNNQPQHF. The CDR3 DNA follows: TGTGCCAGCAGCCCATCAGCAGGGGGCAATAATCAGCCCCAGCATTTT.

Comments on this clone: Sequence at one end of the junction differs from germline and may be a read error. The genes are TRBV11-1 and TRBJ2-5; 7 bases line up with TRBD1. The CDR3 is 15 residues long. Germline values: CDR1 SGHAT, CDR2 FQDESV (reference sequence). The CDR3 loop reads CASSSSTGTQQTQYF. The CDR3 DNA sequence: TGTGCCAGCAGCTCCTCGACAGGGACCCAACAGACCCAGTACTTC.

This chain links TRBV11-1 with TRBJ2-1; D might be TRBD1 (6 bases). V lost 6 bases and J 4 bases, leaving 7 bases between the germline ends. Germline CDR1 and CDR2: SGHAT and FQDESV (reference sequence). The CDR3 consists of 12 residues. CDR3 region: CASSTGYNEQFF. For the CDR3, the DNA is TGTGCCAGCAGTACAGGGTACAATGAGCAGTTCTTC.

V gene TRBV6-5 combines with J gene TRBJ2-2; possible D gene TRBD2, 6 bases. The CDR3 has 16 residues. Germline lookup yields CDR1 MNHEY and CDR2 SVGAGI. V was trimmed by 0 bases and J by 6 bases, leaving 14 bases between them. CDR3: CASSYSALAKPGELFF. CDR3 nucleotide sequence: TGTGCCAGCAGTTACTCGGCACTAGCCAAACCCGGGGAGCTGTTTTTT.

This sequence joins TRBV6-6 and TRBJ2-1; TRBD2 aligns across 9 bases. Germline trimming cut 6 bases from V and 5 bases from J; bases unmatched to any gene: 8. The CDR3 has 15 residues. Germline CDR1 MNHNY, CDR2 SVGAGI (reference sequence). The CDR3 protein is CASSLQRGDDNEQFF. In DNA, the CDR3 is TGTGCCAGCAGCCTCCAGCGGGGGGACGACAATGAGCAGTTCTTC.

The chain carries TRBV9 and TRBJ2-3, with D possibly TRBD2 on 7 matching bases. The germline CDR1 and CDR2 sequences are SGDLS and YYNGEE. The CDR3 contains 16 residues. Deletions cut 0 bases from V and 6 bases from J, with 17 bases between. The CDR3 DNA reads as TGTGCCAGCAGCGTAGATGGGGGGGCCTTAACCGATACGCAGTATTTT. This sequence encodes CASSVDGGALTDTQYF.

This chain connects TRBV18 to TRBJ2-5, with D perhaps matching TRBD1 (6 bases). Trimming shortened V by 2 bases and J by 0 bases, and 7 bases separated the two germline ends. Germline-derived CDR1 and CDR2 are KGHSH and LQKENI. This CDR3 contains 14 residues. CDR3 nucleotide sequence: TGTGCCAGCTCACCAAGGGGGTACCAAGAGACCCAGTACTTC. Protein product: CASSPRGYQETQYF.

The rearrangement uses TRBV9 and TRBJ1-4; the D is unclear. CDR3 size: 15 residues. With 1 base removed from V and 4 bases from J, the gap between germline ends came to 11 bases. Germline V gene lookup returns CDR1 SGDLS and CDR2 YYNGEE. The chain's CDR3 is CASSVTAGNNEKLFF. The CDR3 region has the DNA TGTGCCAGCAGCGTAACGGCAGGTAATAATGAAAAACTGTTTTTT.

The gene calls are TRBV7-9 and TRBJ1-1; tentatively, D is TRBD1 (5 bases). The CDR3 has 14 amino acids. Trimming took off 2 bases at V and 6 bases at J, with 13 bases between the two ends. Germline V CDR1 and CDR2: SEHNR, FQNEAQ (reference sequence). The CDR3, as DNA: TGTGCCAGCAGCTTATCGGTTGAAGGGGCTGAAGCTTTCTTT. Residues: CASSLSVEGAEAFF.

The gene calls are TRBV7-9 and TRBJ1-5, with 7 bases that match TRBD1. Germline CDR1 is SEHNR and CDR2 is FQNEAQ (reference sequence). Losses at the gene ends were 6 bases for V and 3 bases for J; bases not matched to a gene: 5. The CDR3 is 14 amino acids. CDR3 amino acids: CASSPTGDNQPQHF. As DNA, the CDR3 is TGTGCCAGCAGTCCTACAGGGGACAATCAGCCCCAGCATTTT.

Written as DNA, the CDR3 is TGTGCCAGCAGGGCGGGGGGGCCAGATACGCAGTATTTT. Residues: CASRAGGPDTQYF. The chain carries TRBV5-4 and TRBJ2-3, with 9 bases lining up with TRBD2. V lost 5 bases to trimming and J lost 4 bases; unmatched junction nucleotides: 2. The CDR3 runs 13 residues. The germline V gene encodes CDR1 SGHNT and CDR2 YYREEE (reference sequence).

This sequence joins TRBV18 and TRBJ2-3, with 7 bases lining up with TRBD1. Germline V gene sequence: CDR1 KGHSH, CDR2 LQKENI. This CDR3 has 16 amino acids. J was trimmed by 0 bases and V by 3 bases; bases with no gene match: 6. The CDR3 region is CASSPRQGTSTDTQYF. The CDR3 nucleotides are TGTGCCAGCTCACCGAGACAGGGCACTAGCACAGATACGCAGTATTTT.

This chain connects TRBV5-1 to TRBJ1-1, with 10 bases fitting TRBD1. Germline loops: CDR1 SGHRS, CDR2 YFSETQ. The CDR3 contains 15 residues. J was trimmed by 4 bases and V by 4 bases; bases with no gene match: 7. The chain's CDR3 is CASSAQGQGLTEAFF. The CDR3 DNA follows: TGCGCCAGCAGCGCCCAGGGACAGGGGCTCACTGAAGCTTTCTTT.

V usage is TRBV5-4 and J usage is TRBJ2-5, with no clear D. The CDR3 sequence is 14 residues long. CDR1 and CDR2 from the germline V gene are SGHNT and YYREEE (reference sequence). With 0 bases removed from V and 5 bases from J, the gap between germline ends came to 11 bases. The CDR3 coding sequence is TGTGCCAGCAGCTTGGAGCTGGGCCCGGAGACCCAGTACTTC. It yields the protein CASSLELGPETQYF.

The chain employs TRBV5-6 and TRBJ1-5; 9 nucleotides match TRBD1. Germline V gene sequence: CDR1 SGHDT, CDR2 YYEEEE. J gave up 11 bases and V 2 bases, and 5 bases lay outside the gene matches. This CDR3 comprises 13 residues. For the CDR3, the DNA is TGTGCCAGCAGCTTTGGCAGGGACAGGGCCCAGCATTTT. Amino acids: CASSFGRDRAQHF.

The chain carries TRBV12-5 and TRBJ2-3; 10 bases line up with TRBD1. Germline CDR1 and CDR2: LGHNT and FRNRAP. Trimming removed 5 bases from V and 4 bases from J; junction bases left unmatched: 3. The CDR3 extends over 14 amino acids. The CDR3 reads CASGPGQGADTQYF. CDR3 nucleotides: TGTGCTAGTGGTCCCGGACAGGGGGCAGATACGCAGTATTTT.